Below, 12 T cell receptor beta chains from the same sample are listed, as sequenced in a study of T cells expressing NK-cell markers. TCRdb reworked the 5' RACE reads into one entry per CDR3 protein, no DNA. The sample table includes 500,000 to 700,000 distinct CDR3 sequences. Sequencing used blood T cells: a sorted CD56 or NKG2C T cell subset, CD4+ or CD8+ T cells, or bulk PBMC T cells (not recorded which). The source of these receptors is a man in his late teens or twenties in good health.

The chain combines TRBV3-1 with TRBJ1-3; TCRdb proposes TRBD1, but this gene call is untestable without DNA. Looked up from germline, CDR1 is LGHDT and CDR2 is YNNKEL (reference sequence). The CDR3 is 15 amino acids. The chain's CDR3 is CASSPTRGPGNTIYF.

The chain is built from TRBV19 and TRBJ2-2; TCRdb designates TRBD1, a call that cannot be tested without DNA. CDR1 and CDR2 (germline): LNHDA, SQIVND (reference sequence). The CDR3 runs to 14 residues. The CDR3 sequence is CASRNGGGLGELFF.

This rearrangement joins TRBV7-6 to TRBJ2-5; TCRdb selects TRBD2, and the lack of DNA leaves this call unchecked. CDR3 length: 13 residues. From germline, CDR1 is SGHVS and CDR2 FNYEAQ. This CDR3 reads CASSPRGLETQYF. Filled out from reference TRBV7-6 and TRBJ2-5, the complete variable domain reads GAGVSQSPRYKVTKRGQDVALRCDPISGHVSLYWYRQALGQGPEFLTYFNYEAQQDKSGLPNDRFSAERPEGSISTLTIQRTEQRDSAMYRCASSPRGLETQYFGPGTRLLVL.

The CDR3 here is CSANDVGINYGYTF. This chain joins TRBV29-1 and TRBJ1-2. Per the germline V gene, CDR1 is SQVTM and CDR2 is ANQGSEA. CDR3 length: 14 residues.

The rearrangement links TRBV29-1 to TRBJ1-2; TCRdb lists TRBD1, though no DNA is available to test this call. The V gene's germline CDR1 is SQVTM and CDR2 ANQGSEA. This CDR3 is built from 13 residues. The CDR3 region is CSVERGDGYGYTF. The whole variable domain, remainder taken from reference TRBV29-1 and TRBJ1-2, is SAVISQKPSRDICQRGTSLTIQCQVDSQVTMMFWYRQQPGQSLTLIATANQGSEATYESGFVIDKFPISRPNLTFSTLTVSNMSPEDSSIYLCSVERGDGYGYTFGSGTRLTVV.

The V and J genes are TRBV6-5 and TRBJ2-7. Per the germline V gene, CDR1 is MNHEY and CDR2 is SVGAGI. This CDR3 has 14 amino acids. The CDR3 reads CASSYSGVPYEQYF.

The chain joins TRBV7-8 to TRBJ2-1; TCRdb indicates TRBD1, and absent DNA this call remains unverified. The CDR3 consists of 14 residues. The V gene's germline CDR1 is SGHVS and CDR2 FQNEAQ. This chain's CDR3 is CASSLEETGNEQFF.

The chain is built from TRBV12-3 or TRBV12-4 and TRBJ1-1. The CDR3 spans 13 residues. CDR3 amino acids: CASSLLLGTEAFF.

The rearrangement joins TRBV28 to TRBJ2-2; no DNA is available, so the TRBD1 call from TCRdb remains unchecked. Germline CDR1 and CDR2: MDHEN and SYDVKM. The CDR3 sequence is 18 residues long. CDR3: CASSLGLRGQGNTGELFF.

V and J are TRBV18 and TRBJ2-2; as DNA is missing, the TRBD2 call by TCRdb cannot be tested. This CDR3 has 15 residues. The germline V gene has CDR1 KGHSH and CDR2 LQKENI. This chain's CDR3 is CASSPAGRNTGELFF.

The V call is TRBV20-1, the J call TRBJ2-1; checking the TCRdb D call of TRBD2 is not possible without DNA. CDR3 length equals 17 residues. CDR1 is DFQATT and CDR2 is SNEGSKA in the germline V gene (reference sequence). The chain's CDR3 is CSARGSGREGPYNEQFF.

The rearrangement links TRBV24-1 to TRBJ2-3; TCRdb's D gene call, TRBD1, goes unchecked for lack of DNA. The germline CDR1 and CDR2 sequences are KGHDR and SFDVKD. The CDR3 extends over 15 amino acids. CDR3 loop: CATAKTGTSTDTQYF.